This record looks at one T cell receptor beta chain sequence and its context. The antigen remains unidentified. The record originates from a study of beta chain features in type 1 diabetes. Study overall: Examination covered under 110 million sorted cells spanning all samples. Study observations and caveats: Shorter TCRB CDR3s, moderately but significantly so, were found in Type 1 diabetes patients in all four CD4+ subsets.

Expressed TCRB transcripts were sequenced because the isolated RNA had all been reverse transcribed beforehand. The method was immunoSEQ multiplex PCR; TCRdb's version includes in-frame clones alone and lacks a portion of them. The data hold approximately 52,000 clones, with 63% observed a single time. Trimming shortened V by 3 bases and J by 4 bases, and 12 bases separated the two germline ends. Germline CDR1 KGHSH, CDR2 LQKENI. The CDR3 has 14 amino acids. The sample consisted of stem cell memory CD4+ T cells from blood. The chain joins TRBV18 to TRBJ1-1; the D gene is possibly TRBD1 (5 bases). The receptor's source is a woman between 25 and 40 years old with type 1 diabetes. For the CDR3, the DNA is TGTGCCAGCTCACCTCAGGAGGGGCCCACTGAAGCTTTCTTT. Amino acids: CASSPQEGPTEAFF. The full variable domain, rest sourced from reference TRBV18 and TRBJ1-1, is NAGVMQNPRHLVRRRGQEARLRCSPMKGHSHVYWYRQLPEEGLKFMVYLQKENIIDESGMPKERFSAEFPKEGPSILRIQQVVRGDSAAYFCASSPQEGPTEAFFGQGTRLTVV.